The T cell receptor beta chain described here comes from a study of T cell repertoires in cytomegalovirus infection. MiXCR, run by TCRdb on the reads, gives a single entry per CDR3 protein. The table has 290,000 or so distinct CDR3 sequences, roughly 24% seen once. CDR1 and CDR2 from the germline V gene are SGHTA and FQGNSA. Trimming left V 5 bases short and J 7 bases short, with 15 bases between. This CDR3 comprises 14 residues. At least ten counts were recorded for this clonotype. The receptor's source is a human donor in good health (CMV status not recorded). Some clones in this sample may be carry-over from other donors' samples. The sequenced sample consisted of PBMCs. This rearrangement joins TRBV7-2 to TRBJ2-4; D is tentatively TRBD1 or TRBD2 (5 bases each). In DNA, the CDR3 is TGTGCCAGCAGCCCGGGGACGGCATGGAACATTCAGTACTTC. It is translated as CASSPGTAWNIQYF.